These 3 T cell receptor beta chains were sequenced from one sample in a study of T-cell memory formation after mild COVID-19. TCRdb re-called the 5' RACE reads with MiXCR, one entry per CDR3 protein. The data contain 400,000 to 450,000 distinct CDR3 sequences, more than 15% of them singletons. The specimen sequenced was PBMCs or a T cell subset sorted from them (not recorded which). These TCRs come from a man between 18 and 29 years old who had mild COVID-19 (a few samples of this study predate the infection). Cell type and time point are not known.

The V call is TRBV7-8, the J call TRBJ1-6; D remains ambiguous. Germline-derived CDR1 and CDR2 are SGHVS and FQNEAQ. V lost 4 bases and J 14 bases, leaving 15 bases between the germline ends. The CDR3 is 13 residues long. CDR3 in amino acids: CASSSPGSGALHF. CDR3 nucleotide sequence: TGTGCCAGCAGCTCCCCGGGATCTGGAGCCCTCCACTTT.

This clonotype was found a few times. The rearrangement links TRBV5-6 to TRBJ2-1; D is ambiguous. V lost 2 bases, J lost 8 bases, and 5 bases lay in between. The length of the CDR3 is 11 residues. CDR1 is SGHDT, CDR2 YYEEEE, per germline. The CDR3 region is CASSFEYEQFF. The CDR3 coding sequence is TGTGCCAGCAGCTTTGAATATGAGCAGTTCTTC.

There are many counts of this clonotype. J is TRBJ1-4 and V is TRBV5-1, with no clear D. V lost 3 bases and J lost 5, with 8 bases in between. From germline, CDR1 is SGHRS and CDR2 YFSETQ. This CDR3 has 13 amino acids. In DNA form, the CDR3 reads TGCGCCAGCAGCTCCGGGCGGAATGAAAAACTGTTTTTT. Translation gives CASSSGRNEKLFF.